This T cell receptor (beta chain) was documented in a study of regulatory T cells in long-lasting Graves disease. Library construction for TCR beta used iRepertoire HTBI primers and Arm-PCR of CDR3 regions. From the multiplex PCR reads, TCRdb called clonotypes with MiXCR, one entry per CDR3 protein. The profile shows just over 600,000 distinct CDR3 sequences, 15% to 20% of them singletons. Ten or more counts support this clonotype. Its antigen is currently unknown. Time point described: newly diagnosed GD, antithyroid drugs for less than 3 months. Isolated PBMC RNA provided the starting material for the TCR library. The CDR3 spans 13 residues. V was pared by 7 bases and J by 8 bases, with 3 bases of the junction left unmatched. Germline V gives CDR1 KGHDR, CDR2 SFDVKD. Study-level points and caveats: Thyroid tissue went unstudied; only peripheral blood was examined.

This sample also belongs to another study, concerning T cells in Graves' hyperthyroidism and ophthalmopathy.

The sequence was obtained from a woman aged 25-40 years with Graves disease. The V and J genes are TRBV24-1 and TRBJ2-1; 11 nucleotides align to TRBD2. Specimen: peripheral blood mononuclear cells (PBMCs), collected at new diagnosis, from a patient treated with antithyroid drugs. DNA of the CDR3: TGTGCCACCAGGACTAGCGGGATGGATGAGCAGTTCTTC. Protein sequence: CATRTSGMDEQFF.